This TCR beta chain derives from a study of control samples from healthy donors and cancer patients. Data came from immunoSEQ multiplex PCR; TCRdb stores just in-frame clones and leaves some out. Of 100,000 to 150,000 clones in the sample, around 90% were seen once. Germline lookup yields CDR1 LNHDA and CDR2 SQIVND (reference sequence). This CDR3 has 13 residues. V gave up 4 bases and J gave up 4 bases, with 8 bases separating them. This receptor was obtained from a man aged 35-49 years in good health. The V gene is TRBV19, the J gene TRBJ2-1; TRBD2 might be the D (5 bases). The sequenced sample was blood. CDR3 in amino acids: CASSNGLYNEQFF. CDR3 nucleotide sequence: TGTGCCAGTAGTAACGGACTTTACAATGAGCAGTTCTTC.